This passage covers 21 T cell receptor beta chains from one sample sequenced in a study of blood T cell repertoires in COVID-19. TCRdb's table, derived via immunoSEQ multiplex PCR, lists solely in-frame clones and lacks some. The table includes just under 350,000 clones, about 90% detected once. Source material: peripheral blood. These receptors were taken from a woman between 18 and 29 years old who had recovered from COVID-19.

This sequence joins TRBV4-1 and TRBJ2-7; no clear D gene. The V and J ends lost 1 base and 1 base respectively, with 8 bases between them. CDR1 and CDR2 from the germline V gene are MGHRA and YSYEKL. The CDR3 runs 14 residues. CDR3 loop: CASSQGFGSYEQYV. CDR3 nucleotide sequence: TGCGCCAGCAGCCAAGGGTTCGGGTCCTACGAGCAGTACGTC.

CDR3 sequence reads: CASSLGGREGRNEQFF. The CDR3 coding sequence is TGTGCCAGCAGCTTGGGAGGTCGGGAGGGCCGAAATGAGCAGTTCTTC. This chain links TRBV5-4 with TRBJ2-1, with 8 bases fitting TRBD2. The V gene end was trimmed by 0 bases and the J gene end by 7 bases; junction bases not matched to a gene: 9. Germline V lookup: CDR1 SGHNT, CDR2 YYREEE (reference sequence). The CDR3 is 16 residues long.

CDR3 coding DNA: TGTGCCAGCAGCTTAGGGGTCAGGGCGCTCGGCACTGAAGCTTTCTTT. This translates into CASSLGVRALGTEAFF. The chain uses TRBV7-2 and TRBJ1-1; tentative D call: TRBD1 (5 bases). Between the trimmed V and J ends, which lost 1 base and 4 bases, there was a span of 16 bases. The CDR3 sequence is 16 residues long. Germline lookup yields CDR1 SGHTA and CDR2 FQGNSA.

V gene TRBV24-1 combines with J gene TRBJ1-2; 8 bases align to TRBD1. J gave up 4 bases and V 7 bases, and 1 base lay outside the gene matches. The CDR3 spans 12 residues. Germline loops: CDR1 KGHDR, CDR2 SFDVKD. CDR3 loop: CATSGTGYGYTF. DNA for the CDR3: TGTGCCACCAGCGGGACAGGCTATGGCTACACCTTC.

The CDR3 loop is CATSGGQMNTEAFF. CDR3 sequence (DNA): TGTGCCACCAGCGGGGGGCAAATGAACACTGAAGCTTTCTTT. The chain has TRBV24-1 and TRBJ1-1; tentative D call: TRBD1 (6 bases). CDR3 length: 14 residues. The germline CDR1 and CDR2 sequences are KGHDR and SFDVKD. V was pared by 7 bases and J by 0 bases, with 11 bases between.

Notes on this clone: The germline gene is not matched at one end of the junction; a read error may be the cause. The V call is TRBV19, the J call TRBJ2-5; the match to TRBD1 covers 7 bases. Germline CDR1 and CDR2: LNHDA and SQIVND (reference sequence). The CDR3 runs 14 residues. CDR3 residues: CASRIAGTEETQYF. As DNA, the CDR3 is TGTGCCAGTAGGATAGCTGGGACAGAAGAGACCCAGTACTTC.

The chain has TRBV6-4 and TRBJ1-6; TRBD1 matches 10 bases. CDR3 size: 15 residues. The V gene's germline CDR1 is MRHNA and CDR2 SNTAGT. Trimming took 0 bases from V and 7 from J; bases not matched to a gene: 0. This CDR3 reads CASSDSTGGNSPLHF. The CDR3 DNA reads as TGTGCCAGCAGTGACTCGACAGGGGGCAATTCACCCCTCCACTTT.

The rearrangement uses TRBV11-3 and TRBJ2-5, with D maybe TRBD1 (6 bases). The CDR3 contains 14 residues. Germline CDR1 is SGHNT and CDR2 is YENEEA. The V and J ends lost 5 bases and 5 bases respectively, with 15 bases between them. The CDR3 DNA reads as TGTGCCAGCAGCGCAGGGGCAGGGACGGAGACCCAGTACTTC. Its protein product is CASSAGAGTETQYF.

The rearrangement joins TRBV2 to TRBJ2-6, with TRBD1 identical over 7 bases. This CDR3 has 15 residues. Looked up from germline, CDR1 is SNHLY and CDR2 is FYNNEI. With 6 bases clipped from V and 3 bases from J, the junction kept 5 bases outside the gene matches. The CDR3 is CASRLRGLGANVLTF. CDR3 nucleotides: TGTGCCAGCAGGCTTAGGGGGCTTGGGGCCAACGTCCTGACTTTC.

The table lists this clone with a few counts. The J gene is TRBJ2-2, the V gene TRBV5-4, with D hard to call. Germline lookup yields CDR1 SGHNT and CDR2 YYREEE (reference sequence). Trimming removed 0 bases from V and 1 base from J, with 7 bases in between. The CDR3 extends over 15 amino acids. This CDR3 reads CASSLGGRNTGELFF. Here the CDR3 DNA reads TGTGCCAGCAGCTTGGGAGGCCGGAACACCGGGGAGCTGTTTTTT.

The CDR3 region has the DNA TGTGCCAGCAGCCCTCCGGGACAGAAAGAGACCCAGTACTTC. Protein sequence: CASSPPGQKETQYF. The rearrangement links TRBV7-8 to TRBJ2-5, with 7 nucleotides matching TRBD1. In germline, CDR1 is SGHVS, CDR2 FQNEAQ. With V trimmed by 5 bases and J by 3 bases, 6 bases remained unmatched. The length of the CDR3 is 14 residues.

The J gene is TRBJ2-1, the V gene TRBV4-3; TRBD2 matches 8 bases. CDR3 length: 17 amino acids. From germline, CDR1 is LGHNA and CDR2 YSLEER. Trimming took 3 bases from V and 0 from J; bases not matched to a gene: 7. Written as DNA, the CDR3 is TGCGCCAGCAGCCAGCCCACTAGCGGTAGCTCCTACAATGAGCAGTTCTTC. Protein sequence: CASSQPTSGSSYNEQFF.

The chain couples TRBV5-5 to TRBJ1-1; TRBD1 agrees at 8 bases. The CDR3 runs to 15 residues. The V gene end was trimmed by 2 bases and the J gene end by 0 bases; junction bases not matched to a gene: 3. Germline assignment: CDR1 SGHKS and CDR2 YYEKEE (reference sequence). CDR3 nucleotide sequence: TGTGCCAGCAGCTTAGGGACAGGTCTGAACACTGAAGCTTTCTTT. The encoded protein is CASSLGTGLNTEAFF.

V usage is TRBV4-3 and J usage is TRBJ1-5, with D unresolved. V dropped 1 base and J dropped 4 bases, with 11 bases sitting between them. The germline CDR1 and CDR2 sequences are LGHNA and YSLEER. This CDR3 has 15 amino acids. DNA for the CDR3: TGCGCCAGCAGCCAAGTGGGAGGCAGGAATCAGCCCCAGCATTTT. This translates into CASSQVGGRNQPQHF.

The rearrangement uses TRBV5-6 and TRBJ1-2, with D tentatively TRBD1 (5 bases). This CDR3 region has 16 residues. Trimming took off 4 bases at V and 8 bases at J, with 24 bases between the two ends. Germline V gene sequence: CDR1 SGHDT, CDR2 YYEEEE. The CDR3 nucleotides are TGTGCCAGCAGCCCGACGAGCAGGGAGGCACTTCGAGGCTACACCTTC. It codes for CASSPTSREALRGYTF.

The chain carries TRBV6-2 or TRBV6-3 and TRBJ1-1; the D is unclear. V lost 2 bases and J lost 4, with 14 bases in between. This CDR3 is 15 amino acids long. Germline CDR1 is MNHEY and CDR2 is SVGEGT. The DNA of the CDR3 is TGTGCCAGCAGTTACCACCCGCCGCGGGGCACTGAAGCTTTCTTT. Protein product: CASSYHPPRGTEAFF.

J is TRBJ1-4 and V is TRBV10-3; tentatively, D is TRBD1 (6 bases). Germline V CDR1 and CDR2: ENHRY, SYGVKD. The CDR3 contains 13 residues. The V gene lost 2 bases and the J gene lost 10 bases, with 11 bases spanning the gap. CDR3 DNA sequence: TGTGCCATCAGTGAGGACAGGTGGGGAAAACTGTTTTTT. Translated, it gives CAISEDRWGKLFF.

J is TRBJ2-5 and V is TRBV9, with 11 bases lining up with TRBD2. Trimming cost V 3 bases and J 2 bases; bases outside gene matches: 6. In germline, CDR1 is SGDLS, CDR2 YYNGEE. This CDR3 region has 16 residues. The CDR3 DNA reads TGTGCCAGCAGCGGAGGACTAGCGGGTTTTCAAGAGACCCAGTACTTC. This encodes CASSGGLAGFQETQYF.

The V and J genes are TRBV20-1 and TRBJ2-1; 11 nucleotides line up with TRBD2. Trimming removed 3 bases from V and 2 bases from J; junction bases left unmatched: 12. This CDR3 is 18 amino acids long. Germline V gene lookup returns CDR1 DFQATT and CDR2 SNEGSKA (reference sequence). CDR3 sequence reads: CSASVLAGEGSAYNEQFF. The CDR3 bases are TGCAGTGCTAGTGTACTAGCGGGAGAAGGCTCTGCCTACAATGAGCAGTTCTTC.

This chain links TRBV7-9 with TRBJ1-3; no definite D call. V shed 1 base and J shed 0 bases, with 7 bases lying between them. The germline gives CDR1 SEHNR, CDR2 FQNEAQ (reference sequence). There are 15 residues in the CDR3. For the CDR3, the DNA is TGTGCCAGCAGCTTAGGAGGGAACTCTGGAAACACCATATATTTT. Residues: CASSLGGNSGNTIYF.

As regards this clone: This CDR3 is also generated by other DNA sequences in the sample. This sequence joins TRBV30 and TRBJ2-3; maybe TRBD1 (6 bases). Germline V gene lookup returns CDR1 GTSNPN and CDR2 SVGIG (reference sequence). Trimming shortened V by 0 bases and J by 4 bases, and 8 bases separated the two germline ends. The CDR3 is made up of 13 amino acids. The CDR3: CAWSVGGADTQYF. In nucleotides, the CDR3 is TGTGCCTGGAGTGTTGGGGGCGCAGATACGCAGTATTTT. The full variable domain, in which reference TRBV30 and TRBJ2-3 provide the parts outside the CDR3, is SQTIHQWPATLVQPVGSPLSLECTVEGTSNPNLYWYRQAAGRGLQLLFYSVGIGQISSEVPQNLSASRPQDRQFILSSKKLLLSDSGFYLCAWSVGGADTQYFGPGTRLTVL.